The TCR beta chain described here comes from a study of identical twins. This clonotype was seen at least ten times. The antigen remains undetermined. Notes on the study in general: Conclusions leaned on cross-sectional statistical analysis and did not track the same donors over time. Modelling underestimated the level of out-of-frame TCR alpha sharing observed in monozygotic twins.

TCRdb reprocessed the 5' RACE reads with MiXCR, giving one entry per CDR3 protein. The sample yields about 100,000 distinct CDR3 sequences, 5.9% seen once. The V gene lost 2 bases and the J gene lost 2 bases, with 12 bases spanning the gap. The CDR3 runs 16 residues. CDR1 and CDR2 (germline): SGHAT, FQDESV (reference sequence). Donors uniformly comprised healthy Caucasians. The sequence came from a woman between 50 and 59 years old in good health. Sample: memory T cells sorted from blood. The rearrangement joins TRBV11-1 to TRBJ2-2, with D possibly being TRBD1 (6 bases). Here the CDR3 DNA reads TGTGCCAGCAGCTTACAACAGGGCCTTAACACCGGGGAGCTGTTTTTT. Its protein is CASSLQQGLNTGELFF.